This TCR beta chain appears in the sequencing data of a study of T cells after yellow fever vaccination. This clonotype was detected many times. TCRdb reanalysed the 5' RACE reads using MiXCR and keeps one entry per CDR3 protein. The sample lists over 120,000 distinct CDR3 sequences; 6.6% were seen once. Germline CDR1 reads SGHAT; CDR2 reads FQNNGV. V was shortened by 5 bases and J by 0 bases, with 10 bases between the two germline ends. CDR3 length: 15 residues. The chain employs TRBV11-2 and TRBJ1-4; D possibly corresponds to TRBD1 (5 bases). Sequencing was performed on CD4+ T cells sorted from PBMCs, taken 10 days after the yellow fever booster vaccination. The clonotype originates from a young man who received the YFV17D yellow fever vaccine. CDR3 sequence reads: CASSRGGATNEKLFF. CDR3 coding DNA: TGTGCCAGCAGCAGGGGCGGTGCAACTAATGAAAAACTGTTTTTT.